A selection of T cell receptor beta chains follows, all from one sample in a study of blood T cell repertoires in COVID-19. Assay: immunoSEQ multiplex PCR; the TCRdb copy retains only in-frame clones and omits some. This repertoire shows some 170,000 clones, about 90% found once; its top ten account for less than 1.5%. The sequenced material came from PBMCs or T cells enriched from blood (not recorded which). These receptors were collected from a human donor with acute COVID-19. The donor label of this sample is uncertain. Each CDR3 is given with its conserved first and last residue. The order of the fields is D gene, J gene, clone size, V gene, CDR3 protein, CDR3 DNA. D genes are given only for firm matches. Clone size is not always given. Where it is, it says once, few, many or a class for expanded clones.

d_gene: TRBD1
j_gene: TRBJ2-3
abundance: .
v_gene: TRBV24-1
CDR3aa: CATSDPGQGNTDTQYF
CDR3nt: TGTGCCACCAGTGACCCGGGACAGGGAAACACAGATACGCAGTATTTT

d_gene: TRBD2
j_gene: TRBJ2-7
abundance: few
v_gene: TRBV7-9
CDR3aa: CASSRLAGAVYEQYF
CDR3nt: TGTGCCAGCAGCCGACTAGCGGGGGCGGTTTACGAGCAGTACTTC

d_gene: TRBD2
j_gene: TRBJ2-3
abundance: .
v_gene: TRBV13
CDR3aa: CASSLVSGLAGYTDTQYF
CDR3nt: TGTGCCAGCAGCTTAGTGTCGGGACTAGCGGGGTACACAGATACGCAGTATTTT

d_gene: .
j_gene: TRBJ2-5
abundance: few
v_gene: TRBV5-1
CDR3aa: CASSQLGDQETQYF
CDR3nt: TGCGCCAGCAGCCAGCTAGGGGACCAAGAGACCCAGTACTTC

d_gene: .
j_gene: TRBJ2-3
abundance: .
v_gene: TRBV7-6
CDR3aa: CASSLAPSSTDTQYF
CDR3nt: TGTGCCAGCAGCTTAGCGCCCAGTAGCACAGATACGCAGTATTTT

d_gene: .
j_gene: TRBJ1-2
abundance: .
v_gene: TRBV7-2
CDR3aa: CASSSRPGQNTDGGYTF
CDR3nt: TGTGCCAGCAGCTCTAGGCCGGGACAAAATACGGATGGTGGCTACACCTTC

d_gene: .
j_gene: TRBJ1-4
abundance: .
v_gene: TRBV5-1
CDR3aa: CASSSGGVNEKLFF
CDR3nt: TGCGCCAGCAGCTCCGGGGGGGTTAATGAAAAACTGTTTTTT

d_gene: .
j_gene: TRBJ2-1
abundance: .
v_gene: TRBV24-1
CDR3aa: CATSWGDSYNEQFF
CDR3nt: TGTGCCACCAGTTGGGGAGACTCTTACAATGAGCAGTTCTTC

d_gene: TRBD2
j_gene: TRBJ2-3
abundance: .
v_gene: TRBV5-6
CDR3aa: CASSWTSGGRYTQYF
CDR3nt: TGTGCCAGCAGCTGGACTAGCGGGGGCAGGTATACGCAGTATTTT

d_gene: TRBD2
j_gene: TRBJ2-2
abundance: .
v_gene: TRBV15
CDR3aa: CATSSPTSGDTGELFF
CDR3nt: TGTGCCACCAGCAGTCCGACTAGCGGGGACACCGGGGAGCTGTTTTTT

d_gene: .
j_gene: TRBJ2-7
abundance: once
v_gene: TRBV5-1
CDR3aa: CASSPAPGTGTSYEQYF
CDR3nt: TGCGCCAGCAGCCCCGCACCGGGAACAGGGACCTCCTACGAGCAGTACTTC

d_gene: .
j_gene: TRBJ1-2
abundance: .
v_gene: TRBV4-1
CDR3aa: CASRWGGEGVYGYTF
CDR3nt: TGCGCCAGCAGATGGGGAGGGGAAGGGGTCTATGGCTACACCTTC

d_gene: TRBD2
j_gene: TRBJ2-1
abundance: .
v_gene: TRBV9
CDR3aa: CASSRPLLAGGNEQFF
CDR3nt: TGTGCCAGCAGCCGCCCTTTACTAGCGGGGGGTAATGAGCAGTTCTTC

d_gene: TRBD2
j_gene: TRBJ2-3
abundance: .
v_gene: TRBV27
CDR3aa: CASTQYGGGTDTQYF
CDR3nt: TGTGCCAGCACCCAGTACGGGGGGGGCACAGATACGCAGTATTTT

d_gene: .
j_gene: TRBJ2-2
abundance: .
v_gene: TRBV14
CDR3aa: CASRPRGGGAGELFF
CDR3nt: TGTGCCAGCAGACCTAGGGGAGGAGGAGCCGGGGAGCTGTTTTTT

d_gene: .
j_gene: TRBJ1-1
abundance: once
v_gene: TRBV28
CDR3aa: CASSLGQLLMNTEAFF
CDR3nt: TGTGCCAGCAGTTTAGGACAGCTACTGATGAACACTGAAGCTTTCTTT

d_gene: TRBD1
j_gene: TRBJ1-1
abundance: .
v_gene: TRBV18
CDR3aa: CASSPPTGAEAFF
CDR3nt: TGTGCCAGCTCACCACCCACAGGGGCTGAAGCTTTCTTT

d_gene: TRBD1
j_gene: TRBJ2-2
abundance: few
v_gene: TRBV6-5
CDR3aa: CASTPDRGRTGELFF
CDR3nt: TGTGCCAGCACCCCAGACAGGGGGCGTACCGGGGAGCTGTTTTTT

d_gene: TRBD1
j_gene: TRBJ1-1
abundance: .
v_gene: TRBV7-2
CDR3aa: CASRDRAVNTEAFF
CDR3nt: TGTGCCAGCAGGGACAGGGCGGTGAACACTGAAGCTTTCTTT

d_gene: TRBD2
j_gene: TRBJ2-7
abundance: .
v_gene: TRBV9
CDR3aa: CASSPRTSGITYEQYF
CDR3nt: TGTGCCAGCAGCCCAAGGACTAGCGGGATCACCTACGAGCAGTACTTC

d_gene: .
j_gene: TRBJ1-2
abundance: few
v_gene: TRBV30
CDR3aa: CAWSVLGAGYGYTF
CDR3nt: TGTGCCTGGAGTGTCTTGGGGGCTGGCTATGGCTACACCTTC

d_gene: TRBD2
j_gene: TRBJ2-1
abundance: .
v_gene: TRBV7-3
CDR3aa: CASSVLAGGYNEQFF
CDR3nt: TGTGCCAGCAGCGTACTAGCGGGGGGATACAATGAGCAGTTCTTC

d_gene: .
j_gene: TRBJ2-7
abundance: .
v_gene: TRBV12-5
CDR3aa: CASGLGTIDRKLDF
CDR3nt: TGTGCTAGTGGTTTGGGGACAATAGACAGGAAACTGGACTTC

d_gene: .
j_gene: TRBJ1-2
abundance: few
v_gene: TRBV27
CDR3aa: CASRTPTGNDYGYTF
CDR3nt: TGTGCCAGCCGCACCCCCACAGGGAATGACTATGGCTACACCTTC

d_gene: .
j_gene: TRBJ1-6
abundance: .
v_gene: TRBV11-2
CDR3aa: CASSPRQVSKGDYNSPLHF
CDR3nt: TGTGCCAGCAGCCCTCGACAGGTCTCCAAGGGGGACTATAATTCACCCCTCCACTTT

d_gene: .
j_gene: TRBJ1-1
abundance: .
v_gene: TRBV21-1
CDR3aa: CASRTGVNTEAFF
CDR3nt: TGTGCCAGCAGGACAGGTGTGAACACTGAAGCTTTCTTT

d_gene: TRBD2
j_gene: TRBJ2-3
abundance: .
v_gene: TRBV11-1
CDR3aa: CASSLAPAGGSTDTQYF
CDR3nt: TGTGCCAGCAGCTTAGCGCCAGCGGGGGGAAGCACAGATACGCAGTATTTT

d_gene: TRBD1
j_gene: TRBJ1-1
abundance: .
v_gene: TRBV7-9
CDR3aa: CASSDHLSGQVSEAFF
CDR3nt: TGTGCCAGCAGCGACCACTTATCGGGACAGGTCTCTGAAGCTTTCTTT

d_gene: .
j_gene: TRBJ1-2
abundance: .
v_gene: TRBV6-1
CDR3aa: CASSPTVNYGYTF
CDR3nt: TGTGCCAGCAGTCCGACAGTTAACTATGGCTACACCTTC

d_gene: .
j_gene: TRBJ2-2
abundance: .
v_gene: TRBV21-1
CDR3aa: CASSKTSGGAAGGELFF
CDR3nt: TGTGCCAGCAGCAAAACTAGCGGGGGGGCCGCGGGCGGGGAGCTGTTTTTT

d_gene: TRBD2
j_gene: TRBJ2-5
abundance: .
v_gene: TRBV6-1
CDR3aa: CAIRPSGGYQETQYF
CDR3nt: TGTGCCATTCGACCGAGCGGGGGCTACCAAGAGACCCAGTACTTC

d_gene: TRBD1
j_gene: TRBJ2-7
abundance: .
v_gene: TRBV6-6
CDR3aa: CASSSGQGSSYEQYF
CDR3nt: TGTGCCAGCAGTTCGGGACAGGGTAGCTCCTACGAGCAGTACTTC

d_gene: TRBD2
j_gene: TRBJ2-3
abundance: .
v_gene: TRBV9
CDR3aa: CASSVDGLAGTDTQYF
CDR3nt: TGTGCCAGCAGCGTAGACGGACTAGCGGGCACAGATACGCAGTATTTT

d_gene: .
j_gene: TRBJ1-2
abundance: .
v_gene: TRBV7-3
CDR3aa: CASSPVGLDSGSFYGYTF
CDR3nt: TGTGCCAGCAGCCCCGTTGGGCTTGACAGTGGGTCCTTTTATGGCTACACCTTC

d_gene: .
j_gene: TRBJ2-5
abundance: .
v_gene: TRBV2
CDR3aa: CASSVRVRETQYF
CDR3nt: TGTGCCAGCAGTGTCAGGGTACGGGAGACCCAGTACTTC

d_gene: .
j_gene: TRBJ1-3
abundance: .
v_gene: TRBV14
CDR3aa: CASSQRQAGNTIYF
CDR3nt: TGTGCCAGCAGCCAAAGACAGGCTGGAAACACCATATATTTT

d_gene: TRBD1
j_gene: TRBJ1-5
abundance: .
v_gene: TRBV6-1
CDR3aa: CASSDQGGYNQPQHF
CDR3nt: TGTGCCAGCAGTGACCAGGGGGGATACAATCAGCCCCAGCATTTT

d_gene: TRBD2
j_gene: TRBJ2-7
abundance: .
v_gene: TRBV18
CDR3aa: CASQGTSGDSYEQYF
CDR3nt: TGTGCCAGCCAGGGGACTAGCGGAGACTCCTACGAGCAGTACTTC

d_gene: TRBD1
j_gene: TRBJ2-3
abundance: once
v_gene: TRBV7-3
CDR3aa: CASSSGQSTDTQYF
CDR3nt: TGTGCCAGCAGCTCGGGACAGAGCACAGATACGCAGTATTTT

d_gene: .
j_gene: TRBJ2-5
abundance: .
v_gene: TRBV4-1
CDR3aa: CASSPFFPGSETQYF
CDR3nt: TGCGCCAGCAGCCCATTCTTCCCAGGGTCAGAGACCCAGTACTTC

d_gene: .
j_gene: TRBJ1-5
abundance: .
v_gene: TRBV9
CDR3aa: CASSVSGSNQPQHF
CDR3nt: TGTGCCAGCAGCGTATCAGGTAGCAATCAGCCCCAGCATTTT

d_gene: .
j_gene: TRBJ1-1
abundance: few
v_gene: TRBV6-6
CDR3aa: CASSYGGQGTEAFF
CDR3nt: TGTGCCAGCAGTTACGGGGGACAAGGTACTGAAGCTTTCTTT

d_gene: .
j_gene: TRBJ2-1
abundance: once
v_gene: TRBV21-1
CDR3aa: CAIRPATVRDHNEQFF
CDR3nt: TGTGCCATCCGCCCCGCTACAGTGCGCGATCACAATGAGCAGTTCTTC

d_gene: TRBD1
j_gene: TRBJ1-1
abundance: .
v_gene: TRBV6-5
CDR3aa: CASSYSTGDTEAFF
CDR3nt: TGTGCCAGCAGTTACTCGACAGGGGACACTGAAGCTTTCTTT

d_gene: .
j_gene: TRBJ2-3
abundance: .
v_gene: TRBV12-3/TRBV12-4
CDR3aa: CASSFLDTQYF
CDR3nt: TGTGCCAGCAGTTTCCTAGATACGCAGTATTTT

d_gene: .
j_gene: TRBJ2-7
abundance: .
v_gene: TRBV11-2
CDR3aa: CASSLDTAGSSYEQYF
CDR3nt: TGTGCCAGCAGCTTAGATACGGCGGGGAGCTCCTACGAGCAGTACTTC

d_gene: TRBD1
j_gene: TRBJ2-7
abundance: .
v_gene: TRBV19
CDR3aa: CASSMPGQVYEQYF
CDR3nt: TGTGCCAGTAGTATGCCGGGACAGGTCTACGAGCAGTACTTC

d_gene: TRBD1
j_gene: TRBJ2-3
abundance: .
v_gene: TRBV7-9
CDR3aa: CASSLGDRGRTDTQYF
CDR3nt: TGTGCCAGCAGCTTAGGGGACAGGGGTCGCACAGATACGCAGTATTTT